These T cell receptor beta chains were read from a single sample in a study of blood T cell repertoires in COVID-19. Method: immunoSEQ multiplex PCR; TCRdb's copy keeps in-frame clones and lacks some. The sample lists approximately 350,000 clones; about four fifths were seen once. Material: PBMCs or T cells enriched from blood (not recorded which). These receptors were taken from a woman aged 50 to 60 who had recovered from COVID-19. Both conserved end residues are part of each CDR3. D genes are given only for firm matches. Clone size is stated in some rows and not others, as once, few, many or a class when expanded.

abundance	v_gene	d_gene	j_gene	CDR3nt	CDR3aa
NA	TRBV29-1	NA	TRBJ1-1	TGCAGCGTTCTTGCGAACAGGGCCAACACTGAAGCTTTCTTT	CSVLANRANTEAFF
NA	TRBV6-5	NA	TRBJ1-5	TGTGCCAGCAGTTACTCGACAGGCTACAATCAGCCCCAGCATTTT	CASSYSTGYNQPQHF
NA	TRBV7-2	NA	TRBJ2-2	TGTGCCAGCAGCTTAGAAGCAAGAGAGGTAACCGGGGAGCTGTTTTTT	CASSLEAREVTGELFF
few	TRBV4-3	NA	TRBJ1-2	TGCGCCAGCAGCCAAGATGGTTCGGACACCAAAAACTATGGCTACACCTTC	CASSQDGSDTKNYGYTF
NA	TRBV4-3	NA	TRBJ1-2	TGCGCCAGCAGCCAGACTATGGCAGGGGAAAAAGGCTACACCTTC	CASSQTMAGEKGYTF
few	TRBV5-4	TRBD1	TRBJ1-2	TGTGCCAGCAGCTCCCCAAATGGACAGGGACCCTATGGCTACACCTTC	CASSSPNGQGPYGYTF
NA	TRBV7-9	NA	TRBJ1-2	TGTGCCAGCAGCCTAACCGGCCCCGGGGGCTACACCTTC	CASSLTGPGGYTF
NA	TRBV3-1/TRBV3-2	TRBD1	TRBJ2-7	TGTGCCAGCAGCCCAGGGACAGGGTATCAGTACTTC	CASSPGTGYQYF
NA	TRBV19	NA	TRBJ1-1	TGTGCCAGTAGTACCAACGCGCCGAACACTGAAGCTTTCTTT	CASSTNAPNTEAFF
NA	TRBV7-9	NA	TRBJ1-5	TGTGCCAGCAGCTTAGGGGAAACAGGGCGCGGTCAGCCCCAGCATTTT	CASSLGETGRGQPQHF
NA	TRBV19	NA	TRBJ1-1	TGTGCCAGTAGTATCCTCCAGGGCACTGAAGCTTTCTTT	CASSILQGTEAFF
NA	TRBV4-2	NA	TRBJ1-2	TGTGCCAGCAGCCAAGATATGGGCAGGGGTGGCTATGGCTACACCTTC	CASSQDMGRGGYGYTF
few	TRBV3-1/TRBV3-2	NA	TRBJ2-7	TGTGCCAGCAGCCAAGGCGGGTGGTCCAGCGGTACCTACGAGCAGTACTTC	CASSQGGWSSGTYEQYF
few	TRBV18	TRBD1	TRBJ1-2	TGTGCCAGCTCAATCCAGACAGGGGGCTTAAACTATGGCTACACCTTC	CASSIQTGGLNYGYTF
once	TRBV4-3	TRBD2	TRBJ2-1	TGCGCCAGCAGCCAAGAACTCCCTAGCGGGGGTACCTACAATGAGCAGTTCTTC	CASSQELPSGGTYNEQFF
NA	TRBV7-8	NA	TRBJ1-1	TGTGCCAGCAGCCTCAGGGGCCCCATGAACACTGAAGCTTTCTTT	CASSLRGPMNTEAFF
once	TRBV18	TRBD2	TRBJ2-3	TGTGCCAGCTCACCGTCCTTTAGCGGGGGGGCCCAAGATACGCAGTATTTT	CASSPSFSGGAQDTQYF
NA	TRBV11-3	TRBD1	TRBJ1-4	TGTGCCAGCAGCTCGACCGGGACAGGAGTTGTTAGGGAAAAACTGTTTTTT	CASSSTGTGVVREKLFF
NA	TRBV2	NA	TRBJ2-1	TGTGCCAGCAGCCCTACGGGAGTTGGCAATGAGCAGTTCTTC	CASSPTGVGNEQFF
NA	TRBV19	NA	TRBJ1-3	TGTGCCAGTAGTACGTTGTACAGGTTGGCTAGGTCTGGAAACACCATATATTTT	CASSTLYRLARSGNTIYF
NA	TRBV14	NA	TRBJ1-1	TGTGCCAGCAGTTCCACAGGGTTGACTGAAGCTTTCTTT	CASSSTGLTEAFF
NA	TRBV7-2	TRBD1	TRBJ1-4	TGTGCCAGCAGCTTAGGACAGGGGAAGGGTGAAAAACTGTTTTTT	CASSLGQGKGEKLFF
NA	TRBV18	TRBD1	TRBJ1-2	TGTGCCAGCTCACCAAATAAAGCCTCGACAGGGGCTAACTATGGCTACACCTTC	CASSPNKASTGANYGYTF
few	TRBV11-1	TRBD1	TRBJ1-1	TGTGCCAGCAGCTTAGAGGCAGGGGGCACTGAAGCTTTCTTT	CASSLEAGGTEAFF
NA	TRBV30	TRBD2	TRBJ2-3	TGTGCCTGGAGTGTCGGTAGCGGGAGTGTAACAGATACGCAGTATTTT	CAWSVGSGSVTDTQYF
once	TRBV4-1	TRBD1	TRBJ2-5	TGCGCCAGCAGCCAACCGGGACAGGGAGCGGAGACCCAGTACTTC	CASSQPGQGAETQYF
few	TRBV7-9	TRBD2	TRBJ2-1	TGTGCCAGCAGCTCCAGACTAGCGGGCTACAATGAGCAGTTCTTC	CASSSRLAGYNEQFF
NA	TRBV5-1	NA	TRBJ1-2	TGCGCCAGCAGCCCTGACAGTCACGCTGGCTACACCTTC	CASSPDSHAGYTF
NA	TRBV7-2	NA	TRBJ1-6	TGTGCCAGCAGCTTATATGCGGGGGGCAGGTCCTCCTATAATTCACCCCTCCACTTT	CASSLYAGGRSSYNSPLHF
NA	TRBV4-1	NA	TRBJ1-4	TGCGCCAGCAGCCAAGCACAGTTTAATGAAAAACTGTTTTTT	CASSQAQFNEKLFF
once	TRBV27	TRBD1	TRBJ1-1	TGTGCCAGCAGTTTAAACCCGATACCGACCATCCGACAGGGGACGGCTTTCTTT	CASSLNPIPTIRQGTAFF
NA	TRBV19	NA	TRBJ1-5	TGTGCCAGTACTGCAGCGGGGGGCGGTCAGCCCCAGCATTTT	CASTAAGGGQPQHF
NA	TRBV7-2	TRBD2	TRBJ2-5	TGTGCCAGCAGCTTATACCCGGCTAGCGGCCTGGAGACCCAGTACTTC	CASSLYPASGLETQYF
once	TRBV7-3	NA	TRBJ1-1	TGTGCCAGCAGCTCCAGGGGTGCTGCGGGCACTGAAGCTTTCTTT	CASSSRGAAGTEAFF
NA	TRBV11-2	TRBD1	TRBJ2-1	TGTGCCAGCAGATCTCTCGGACAGGGGCCTTCCTACAATGAGCAGTTCTTC	CASRSLGQGPSYNEQFF
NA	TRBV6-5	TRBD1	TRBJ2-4	TGTGCCAGCAGTTTACACCGGGACAGGGCGGACATTCAGTACTTC	CASSLHRDRADIQYF
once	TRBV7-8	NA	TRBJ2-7	TGTGCCAGCAGCACGGACAGAGTGTCCTACGAGCAGTACTTC	CASSTDRVSYEQYF
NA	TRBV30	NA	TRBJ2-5	TGTGCCTGGAGCTGGACTGAGACCCAGTACTTC	CAWSWTETQYF
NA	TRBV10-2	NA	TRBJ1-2	TGCGCCAGCAGTGAGCGGGGTCGTTATGGCTACACCTTC	CASSERGRYGYTF
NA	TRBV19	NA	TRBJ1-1	TGTGCCAGTAGTATGGGGAGGGGATCGAACACTGAAGCTTTCTTT	CASSMGRGSNTEAFF
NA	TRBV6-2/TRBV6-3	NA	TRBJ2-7	TGTGCCAGCAGTAACCTAGTTAACGAGCAGTACTTC	CASSNLVNEQYF
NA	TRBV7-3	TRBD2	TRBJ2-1	TGTGCCAGCAGCTCAAGCCGACTAGCGGGACTAAACAATGAGCAGTTCTTC	CASSSSRLAGLNNEQFF
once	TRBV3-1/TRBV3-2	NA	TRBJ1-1	TGTGCCAGCAGCCAAAGCTCAACCTATGGGGGGAACCCTGAAGCTTTCTTT	CASSQSSTYGGNPEAFF
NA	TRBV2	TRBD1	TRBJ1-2	TGTGCCAGCAGGTGGTCAGGGGGTCCCTATGGCTACACCTTC	CASRWSGGPYGYTF
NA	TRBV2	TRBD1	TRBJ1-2	TGTGCCAGCAGGGGGGACAGGGGGCTCGGCACCTCTAACTATGGCTACACCTTC	CASRGDRGLGTSNYGYTF
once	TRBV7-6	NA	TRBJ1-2	TGTGCCAGCAGCTTACAGGGGCTCTATGGCTACACCTTC	CASSLQGLYGYTF
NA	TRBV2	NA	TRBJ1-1	TGTGCCAGTTGTATCGGGATAACTGAAGCTTTCTTT	CASCIGITEAFF
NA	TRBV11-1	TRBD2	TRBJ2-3	TGTGCCAGCAGCTTAGGACTAGCGGGAGGTGATACGCAGTATTTT	CASSLGLAGGDTQYF
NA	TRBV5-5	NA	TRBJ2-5	TGTGCCAGCAGCTGGTCGGGAGCTAACCAAGAGACCCAGTACTTC	CASSWSGANQETQYF
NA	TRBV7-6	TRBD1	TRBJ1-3	TGTGCCAGCAGCTTAGCGCGGGGACAGGGGTATGGAAACACCATATATTTT	CASSLARGQGYGNTIYF
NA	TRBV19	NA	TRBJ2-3	TGTGCCAGTAGTATATACGCAGGGAGGATAACAGATACGCAGTATTTT	CASSIYAGRITDTQYF
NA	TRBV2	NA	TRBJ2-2	TGTGCCAGCAGTGAGGTAGCGAACACCGGGGAGCTGTTTTTT	CASSEVANTGELFF